Each of the 25 T cell receptor beta chains below was sequenced from the same sample in a study of beta chain features in type 1 diabetes. Expressed TCRB transcripts were sequenced after all isolated RNA was converted to cDNA. Libraries were prepared by immunoSEQ multiplex PCR; TCRdb keeps only in-frame clonotypes and omits some of them. Among roughly 140,000 clones listed, about 44% were seen once. Sequencing was carried out using Tregs from blood. Receptor source: a young man in good health.

In DNA, the CDR3 is TGTGCCAGCAGCTTGAACTTAGACAGGGGGCCTACTGAAGCTTTCTTT. This gives the protein CASSLNLDRGPTEAFF. V usage is TRBV7-9 and J usage is TRBJ1-1, with 10 positions matching TRBD1. With 3 bases clipped from V and 5 bases from J, the junction kept 9 bases outside the gene matches. Germline lookup yields CDR1 SEHNR and CDR2 FQNEAQ (reference sequence). The CDR3 length is 16 residues.

The chain carries TRBV19 and TRBJ2-5; 9 bases line up with TRBD2. V was clipped by 8 bases and J by 5 bases; unmatched bases: 6. CDR1 is LNHDA, CDR2 SQIVND, per germline (reference sequence). The CDR3 is 13 amino acids. The CDR3 loop is CASGVAGVETQYF. In DNA, the CDR3 is TGTGCCAGTGGAGTAGCGGGAGTTGAGACCCAGTACTTC.

The V call is TRBV30, the J call TRBJ1-1; D is unclear. Germline loops: CDR1 GTSNPN, CDR2 SVGIG (reference sequence). Trimming removed 2 bases at V and 2 bases at J, with 12 bases between. The CDR3 contains 14 residues. CDR3 bases: TGTGCCTGGAGTTACCCCGGGGTTAACACTGAAGCTTTCTTT. This translates into CAWSYPGVNTEAFF.

This clone was observed a handful of times. The rearrangement links TRBV10-3 to TRBJ1-2, with 7 bases identical to TRBD1. V lost 4 bases to trimming and J lost 6 bases; unmatched junction nucleotides: 8. The CDR3 has 14 amino acids. Germline V CDR1 and CDR2: ENHRY, SYGVKD. Written as DNA, the CDR3 is TGTGCCATCAGTGGGAGGGGGCAGGCGGATGGCTACACCTTC. Protein product: CAISGRGQADGYTF.

The V gene is TRBV4-1, the J gene TRBJ1-3; no definite D call. V was pared by 2 bases and J by 4 bases, with 12 bases between. Looked up from germline, CDR1 is MGHRA and CDR2 is YSYEKL. This CDR3 is built from 15 residues. As DNA, the CDR3 is TGCGCCAGCAGCCAACTACAGTCCTGGGGAAACACCATATATTTT. Residues: CASSQLQSWGNTIYF.

This clone was found a few times. This rearrangement joins TRBV10-3 to TRBJ2-1, with TRBD2 matching 9 bases. The CDR3 length is 15 residues. Germline trimming cut 6 bases from V and 6 bases from J; bases unmatched to any gene: 9. CDR1 is ENHRY and CDR2 is SYGVKD in the germline V gene. CDR3 protein: CAISPRLAASNEQFF. Here the CDR3 DNA reads TGTGCCATCAGCCCAAGACTAGCGGCTTCCAATGAGCAGTTCTTC.

This chain joins TRBV6-6 and TRBJ2-1, with TRBD2 as a possible D gene (5 bases). Trimming cost V 5 bases and J 8 bases, with 19 bases left between them. In germline, CDR1 is MNHNY, CDR2 SVGAGI (reference sequence). There are 15 residues in the CDR3. This chain's CDR3 is CASSIRRLGKDEQFF. CDR3 bases: TGTGCCAGCAGTATAAGGAGGTTGGGGAAGGATGAGCAGTTCTTC.

This clone has a handful of counts. The chain has TRBV5-1 and TRBJ2-6, with D hard to call. V shed 2 bases and J shed 2 bases, with 5 bases lying between them. In germline, CDR1 is SGHRS, CDR2 YFSETQ. The CDR3 length is 14 residues. The CDR3 reads CASSFRAGANVLTF. Written as DNA, the CDR3 is TGCGCCAGCAGCTTCCGGGCTGGGGCCAACGTCCTGACTTTC.

The CDR3 coding sequence is TGTGCCTGGAGTGTACAGGGGGGATCAGCTTTCTTT. The encoded protein is CAWSVQGGSAFF. The V and J genes are TRBV30 and TRBJ1-1; TRBD1 matches at 8 bases. The trim removed 0 bases at V and 10 bases at J, leaving 4 bases unmatched. Germline CDR1 is GTSNPN and CDR2 is SVGIG (reference sequence). This CDR3 contains 12 residues.

This clone has only a few counts. The chain combines TRBV2 with TRBJ1-2; 9 bases map to TRBD1. The CDR3 is made up of 15 amino acids. Germline values: CDR1 SNHLY, CDR2 FYNNEI. V lost 6 bases, J lost 5 bases, and 10 bases stayed unmatched. CDR3 in amino acids: CASRRTGASIYGYTF. The CDR3 coding sequence is TGTGCCAGCAGGAGGACAGGGGCATCTATTTATGGCTACACCTTC.

The chain links TRBV2 to TRBJ2-3; 8 nucleotides match TRBD1. Trimming cost V 6 bases and J 2 bases; bases outside gene matches: 10. CDR3 length: 16 residues. Per the germline V gene, CDR1 is SNHLY and CDR2 is FYNNEI. Here the CDR3 reads CASSYQGTGHTDTQYF. CDR3 coding DNA: TGTGCCAGCAGCTACCAGGGGACAGGCCACACAGATACGCAGTATTTT.

This chain joins TRBV28 and TRBJ1-1; weak D call: TRBD1 (6 bases). With 11 bases removed from V and 4 bases from J, the gap between germline ends came to 17 bases. Per the germline V gene, CDR1 is MDHEN and CDR2 is SYDVKM. This CDR3 contains 13 residues. CDR3 sequence: CASRRTVFTEAFF. The CDR3 region has the DNA TGTGCCTCCCGGCGGACAGTTTTCACTGAAGCTTTCTTT.

The V and J genes are TRBV28 and TRBJ2-1, with no clear D. CDR1 MDHEN and CDR2 SYDVKM come from the germline V gene. The V end was cut by 7 bases, the J end by 6 bases, with 7 bases between. The CDR3 runs 11 residues. The CDR3 region is CASTFFNEQFF. Here the CDR3 DNA reads TGTGCCAGCACCTTTTTCAATGAGCAGTTCTTC.

This chain joins TRBV25-1 and TRBJ2-2; 7 nucleotides align to TRBD2. Germline loops: CDR1 MGHDK, CDR2 SYGVNS. The V segment lost 1 base and the J segment 0 bases; nucleotides outside the gene matches: 2. The CDR3 spans 16 residues. CDR3 coding DNA: TGTGCCAGCAGTGAATTAGGACTAGCGAACACCGGGGAGCTGTTTTTT. Translating gives CASSELGLANTGELFF.

This clone was observed once. This chain joins TRBV19 and TRBJ2-1, with TRBD2 matching over 7 bases. With 5 bases clipped from V and 5 bases from J, the junction kept 6 bases outside the gene matches. CDR3 length: 14 residues. Germline V gene lookup returns CDR1 LNHDA and CDR2 SQIVND (reference sequence). The CDR3 reads CASSPSGPHNEQFF. For the CDR3, the DNA is TGTGCCAGTAGTCCTAGCGGCCCCCACAATGAGCAGTTCTTC.

A few counts support this clone. The chain links TRBV29-1 to TRBJ2-1, with D maybe TRBD2 (6 bases). The V gene lost 4 bases and the J gene lost 12 bases, with 16 bases spanning the gap. Germline CDR1 SQVTM, CDR2 ANQGSEA. The CDR3 runs 12 residues. The CDR3 spells CSVGPSEGPQFF. The CDR3 DNA sequence: TGCAGCGTTGGTCCTAGCGAAGGCCCGCAGTTCTTC.

The gene calls are TRBV7-2 and TRBJ2-5; possible D gene TRBD2, 6 bases. The DNA end is a closer match to TRBJ2-7, so the J assignment may be wrong. Germline V gene sequence: CDR1 SGHTA, CDR2 FQGNSA. The CDR3 totals 15 residues. The CDR3 region is CASSLALRGFYEQYF. The CDR3 nucleotides read TGTGCCAGCAGCTTAGCCCTTCGGGGGTTTTACGAGCAGTACTTC.

The rearrangement uses TRBV2 and TRBJ1-1, with 7 bases identical to TRBD1. The germline V gene encodes CDR1 SNHLY and CDR2 FYNNEI. The length of the CDR3 is 16 residues. The V segment lost 6 bases and the J segment 2 bases; nucleotides outside the gene matches: 12. CDR3 sequence reads: CASSPRPGTENTEAFF. CDR3 in DNA: TGTGCCAGCAGCCCCCGCCCCGGGACAGAAAACACTGAAGCTTTCTTT.

This clone was seen just once. The rearrangement uses TRBV5-1 and TRBJ1-2; a possible D gene is TRBD1 (6 bases). Trimming removed 0 bases at V and 5 bases at J, with 14 bases between. CDR1 is SGHRS and CDR2 is YFSETQ in the germline V gene. This CDR3 is built from 15 residues. The DNA of the CDR3 is TGCGCCAGCAGCTTGGCCGGCCGGGGGGCATATGGCTACACCTTC. It yields the protein CASSLAGRGAYGYTF.

This rearrangement joins TRBV2 to TRBJ1-4; D remains unclear. There are 16 residues in the CDR3. Germline loops: CDR1 SNHLY, CDR2 FYNNEI. Trimming took 3 bases from V and 6 from J, leaving 17 bases between them. CDR3 in DNA: TGTGCCAGCAGTGAGGGTCCGGGTGGTGGGTATGAAAAACTGTTTTTT. Amino acids: CASSEGPGGGYEKLFF.

This clone is a singleton in its sample. The chain employs TRBV9 and TRBJ2-3; 11 bases are shared with TRBD2. V trimming: 3 bases; J trimming: 2 bases; junction bases outside the gene matches: 5. There are 16 residues in the CDR3. The germline gives CDR1 SGDLS, CDR2 YYNGEE. For the CDR3, the DNA is TGTGCCAGCAGCGGGGGACTAGCGGATCTCACAGATACGCAGTATTTT. Encoded protein: CASSGGLADLTDTQYF.

The rearrangement uses TRBV5-5 and TRBJ2-2; D possibly corresponds to TRBD1 (5 bases). CDR1 and CDR2 from the germline V gene are SGHKS and YYEKEE (reference sequence). The V end was cut by 4 bases, the J end by 5 bases, with 6 bases between. This CDR3 has 12 amino acids. This CDR3 is CASSAGTGELFF. The CDR3 coding sequence is TGTGCCAGCAGCGCAGGGACCGGGGAGCTGTTTTTT.

The chain links TRBV4-3 to TRBJ2-1; 8 bases fit TRBD2. This CDR3 comprises 19 residues. With V trimmed by 0 bases and J by 3 bases, 13 bases remained unmatched. Germline V CDR1 and CDR2: LGHNA, YSLEER. CDR3 in DNA: TGCGCCAGCAGCCAAGAAGGAGTGAGCGGGAGTTACCTCTACAATGAGCAGTTCTTC. Amino acids: CASSQEGVSGSYLYNEQFF.

The chain links TRBV7-6 to TRBJ1-1; TRBD1 might be the D (5 bases). The V end lost 5 bases, the J end lost 1 base, and 14 bases lay between the germline ends. Germline V gives CDR1 SGHVS, CDR2 FNYEAQ. The CDR3 length is 15 residues. CDR3 nucleotides: TGTGCCAGCAGCCCCACGGGACTTTCGAACACTGAAGCTTTCTTT. Amino acid sequence: CASSPTGLSNTEAFF.

The chain's CDR3 is CASSRGLAGGPSSYNEQFF. The CDR3, as DNA: TGCGCCAGCAGCCGGGGACTAGCGGGGGGGCCCTCCTCCTACAATGAGCAGTTCTTC. The chain uses TRBV5-1 and TRBJ2-1, with 16 nucleotides matching TRBD2. CDR1 and CDR2 from the germline V gene are SGHRS and YFSETQ. Losses at the gene ends were 4 bases for V and 0 bases for J; bases not matched to a gene: 7. The CDR3 sequence is 19 residues long.